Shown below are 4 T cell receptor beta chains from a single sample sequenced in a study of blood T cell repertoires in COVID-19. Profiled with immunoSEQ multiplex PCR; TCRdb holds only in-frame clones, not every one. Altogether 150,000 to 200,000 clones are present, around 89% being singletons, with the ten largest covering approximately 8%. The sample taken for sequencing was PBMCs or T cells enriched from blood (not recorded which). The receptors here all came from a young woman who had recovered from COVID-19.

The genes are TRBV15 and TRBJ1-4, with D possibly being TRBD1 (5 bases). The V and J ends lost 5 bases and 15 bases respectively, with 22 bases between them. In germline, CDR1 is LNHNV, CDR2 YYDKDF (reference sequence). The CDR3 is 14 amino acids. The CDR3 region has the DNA TGTGCCACCAGCCTAAAGTTGGGGGGGGAAAAGGTGTTTTTT. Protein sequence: CATSLKLGGEKVFF.

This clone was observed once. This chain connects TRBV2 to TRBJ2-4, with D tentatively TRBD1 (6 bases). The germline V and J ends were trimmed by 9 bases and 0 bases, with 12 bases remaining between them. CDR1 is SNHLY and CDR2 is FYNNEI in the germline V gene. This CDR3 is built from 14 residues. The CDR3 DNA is TGTGCCAGGAGGGACAAGCTAGCCAAAAACATTCAGTACTTC. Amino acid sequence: CARRDKLAKNIQYF.

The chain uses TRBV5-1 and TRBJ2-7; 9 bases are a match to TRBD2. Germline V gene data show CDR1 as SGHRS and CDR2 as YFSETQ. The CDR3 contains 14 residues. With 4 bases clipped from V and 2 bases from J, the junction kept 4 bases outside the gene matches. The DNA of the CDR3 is TGCGCCAGCAGCCCGGGACTAGCCCCCTACGAGCAGTACTTC. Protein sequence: CASSPGLAPYEQYF.

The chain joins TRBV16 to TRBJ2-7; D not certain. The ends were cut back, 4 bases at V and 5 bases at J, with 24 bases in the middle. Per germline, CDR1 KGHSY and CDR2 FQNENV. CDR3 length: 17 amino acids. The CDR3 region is CASSPNSGLRSPNEQYF. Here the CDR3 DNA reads TGTGCCAGCAGCCCCAACTCAGGCCTCCGATCCCCAAACGAGCAGTACTTC.